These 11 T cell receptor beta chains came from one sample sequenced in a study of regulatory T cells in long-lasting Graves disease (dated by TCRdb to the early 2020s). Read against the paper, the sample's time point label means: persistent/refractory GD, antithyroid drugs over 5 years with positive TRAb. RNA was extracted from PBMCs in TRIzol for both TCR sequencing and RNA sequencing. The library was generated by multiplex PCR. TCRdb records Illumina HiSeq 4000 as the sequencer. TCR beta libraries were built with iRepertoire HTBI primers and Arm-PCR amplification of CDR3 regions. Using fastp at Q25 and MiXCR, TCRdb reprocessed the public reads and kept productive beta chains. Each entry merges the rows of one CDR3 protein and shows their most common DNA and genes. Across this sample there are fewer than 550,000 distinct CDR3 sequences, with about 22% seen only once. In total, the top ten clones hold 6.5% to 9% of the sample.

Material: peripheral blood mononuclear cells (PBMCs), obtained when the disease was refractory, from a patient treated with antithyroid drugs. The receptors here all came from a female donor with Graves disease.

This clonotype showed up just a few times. CDR3 DNA: TGTGCCAGCAGCCAGCGGGGCCTAACCTACGAGCAGTACTTC. Its protein product is CASSQRGLTYEQYF. The chain recombines TRBV13 with TRBJ2-7; 7 positions agree with TRBD2. In germline, CDR1 is PRHDT, CDR2 FYEKMQ (reference sequence). The trim removed 5 bases at V and 2 bases at J, leaving 6 bases unmatched. There are 14 residues in the CDR3.

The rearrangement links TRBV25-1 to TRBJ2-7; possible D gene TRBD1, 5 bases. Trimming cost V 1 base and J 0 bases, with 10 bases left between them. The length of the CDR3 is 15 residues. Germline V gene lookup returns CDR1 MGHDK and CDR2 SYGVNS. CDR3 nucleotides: TGTGCCAGCAGTGAATTGGGGCCGAGCTCCTACGAGCAGTACTTC. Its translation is CASSELGPSSYEQYF.

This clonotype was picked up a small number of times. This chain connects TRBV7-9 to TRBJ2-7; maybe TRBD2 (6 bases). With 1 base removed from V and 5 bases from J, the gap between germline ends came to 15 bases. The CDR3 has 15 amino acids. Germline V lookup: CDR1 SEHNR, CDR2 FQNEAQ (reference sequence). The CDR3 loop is CASSLGIGRRNEQYF. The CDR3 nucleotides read TGTGCCAGCAGCTTAGGGATAGGGAGGAGAAACGAGCAGTACTTC.

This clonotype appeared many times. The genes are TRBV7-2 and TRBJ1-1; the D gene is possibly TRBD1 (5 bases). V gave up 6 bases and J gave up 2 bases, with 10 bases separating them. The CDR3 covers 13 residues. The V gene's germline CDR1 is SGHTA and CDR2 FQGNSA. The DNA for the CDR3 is TGTGCCAGCAGTCGACAGATCAACACTGAAGCTTTCTTT. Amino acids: CASSRQINTEAFF.

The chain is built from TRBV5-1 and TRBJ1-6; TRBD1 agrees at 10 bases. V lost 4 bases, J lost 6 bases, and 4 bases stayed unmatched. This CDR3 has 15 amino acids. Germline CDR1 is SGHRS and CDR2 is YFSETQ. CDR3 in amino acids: CASSDGQGGNSPLHF. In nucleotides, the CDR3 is TGCGCCAGCAGCGACGGACAGGGGGGTAATTCACCCCTCCACTTT. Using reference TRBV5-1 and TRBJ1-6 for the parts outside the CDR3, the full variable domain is KAGVTQTPRYLIKTRGQQVTLSCSPISGHRSVSWYQQTPGQGLQFLFEYFSETQRNKGNFPGRFSGRQFSNSRSEMNVSTLELGDSALYLCASSDGQGGNSPLHFGNGTRLTVT.

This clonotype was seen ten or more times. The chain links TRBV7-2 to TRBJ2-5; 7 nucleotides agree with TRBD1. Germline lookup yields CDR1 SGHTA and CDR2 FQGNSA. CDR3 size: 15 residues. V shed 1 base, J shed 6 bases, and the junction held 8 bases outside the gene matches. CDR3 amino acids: CASSLDRGEVQTQYF. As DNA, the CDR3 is TGTGCCAGCAGCTTAGACAGGGGTGAGGTGCAGACCCAGTACTTC.

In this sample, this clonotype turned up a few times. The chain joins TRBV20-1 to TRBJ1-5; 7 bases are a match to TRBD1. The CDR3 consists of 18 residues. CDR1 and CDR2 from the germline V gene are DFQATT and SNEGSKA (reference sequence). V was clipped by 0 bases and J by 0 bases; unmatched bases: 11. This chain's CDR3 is CSARESGGTGYSNQPQHF. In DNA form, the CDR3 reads TGCAGTGCTAGAGAGTCAGGGGGGACGGGGTATAGCAATCAGCCCCAGCATTTT.

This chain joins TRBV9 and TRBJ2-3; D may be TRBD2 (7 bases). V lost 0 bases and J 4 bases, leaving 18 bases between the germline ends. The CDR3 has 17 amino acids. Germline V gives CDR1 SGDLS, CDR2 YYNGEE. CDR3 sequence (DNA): TGTGCCAGCAGCGTAGGGACGGGGGGCACCCTGGCAGATACGCAGTATTTT. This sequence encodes CASSVGTGGTLADTQYF. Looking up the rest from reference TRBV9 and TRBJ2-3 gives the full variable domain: DSGVTQTPKHLITATGQRVTLRCSPRSGDLSVYWYQQSLDQGLQFLIQYYNGEERAKGNILERFSAQQFPDLHSELNLSSLELGDSALYFCASSVGTGGTLADTQYFGPGTRLTVL.

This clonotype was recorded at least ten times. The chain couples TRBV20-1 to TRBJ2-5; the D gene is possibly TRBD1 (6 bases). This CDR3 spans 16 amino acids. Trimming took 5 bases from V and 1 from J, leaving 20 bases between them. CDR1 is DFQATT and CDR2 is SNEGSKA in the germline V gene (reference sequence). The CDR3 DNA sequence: TGCAGTGCTTTGGGCTCGGGAACAGGGCCCCAAGAGACCCAGTACTTC. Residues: CSALGSGTGPQETQYF.

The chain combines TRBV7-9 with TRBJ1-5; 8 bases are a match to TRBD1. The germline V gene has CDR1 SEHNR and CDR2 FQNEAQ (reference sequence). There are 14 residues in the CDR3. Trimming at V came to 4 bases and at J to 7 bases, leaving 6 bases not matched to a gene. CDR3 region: CASSSPDRGQPQHF. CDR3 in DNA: TGTGCCAGCAGCTCCCCAGACAGGGGCCAGCCCCAGCATTTT.

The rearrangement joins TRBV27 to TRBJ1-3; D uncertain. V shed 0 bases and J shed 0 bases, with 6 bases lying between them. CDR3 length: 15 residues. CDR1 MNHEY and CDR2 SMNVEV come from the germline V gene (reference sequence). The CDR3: CASSLSADSGNTIYF. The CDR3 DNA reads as TGTGCCAGCAGTTTATCGGCGGACTCTGGAAACACCATATATTTT.